A selection of T cell receptor beta chains follows, all from one sample in a study of T cell responses to AZD1222 COVID-19 vaccine. Sequenced by immunoSEQ multiplex PCR; TCRdb stores in-frame clones only, minus some. The data hold 35,000 or so clones, with less than 90% observed a single time. This sample comprised peripheral blood, obtained on day 0 of AZD1222 vaccination. All receptors derive from an adult in good health. CDR3s include the opening cysteine and the closing phenylalanine or tryptophan. The D gene is left open where the match is weak.

d_call j_call v_call cdr3_aa cdr3_nt
TRBD2 TRBJ2-1 TRBV19 CASSLAGGYNEQFF TGTGCCAGCAGTCTAGCGGGAGGGTACAATGAGCAGTTCTTC
NA TRBJ2-3 TRBV10-1 CASSEGQRGDTQYF TGCGCCAGCAGTGAGGGCCAGCGAGGGGATACGCAGTATTTT
NA TRBJ1-2 TRBV6-5 CASSSAGDGPYGYTF TGTGCCAGCAGTTCCGCCGGGGACGGCCCCTATGGCTACACCTTC
TRBD2 TRBJ2-1 TRBV2 CASGRAYLGNEQFF TGTGCCAGCGGGAGGGCCTACCTTGGTAATGAGCAGTTCTTC
NA TRBJ2-1 TRBV3-1/TRBV3-2 CASSQPPQTGEQFF TGTGCCAGCAGCCAACCCCCCCAAACGGGGGAGCAGTTCTTC
TRBD1 TRBJ1-2 TRBV2 CASSRQGGVGGYTF TGTGCCAGCAGCCGACAGGGCGGTGTCGGTGGCTACACCTTC
NA TRBJ1-2 TRBV2 CASTPSRTPNYGYTF TGTGCCAGCACTCCCTCTCGAACCCCTAACTATGGCTACACCTTC
NA TRBJ2-3 TRBV15 CATSQSYTQYF TGTGCCACCAGCCAGAGTTATACGCAGTATTTT
NA TRBJ2-7 TRBV5-1 CASSSPTGEGEQYF TGCGCCAGCAGCTCCCCGACAGGGGAGGGCGAGCAGTACTTC
NA TRBJ1-4 TRBV7-8 CASSLDGYSNEKLFF TGTGCCAGCAGCTTGGACGGATACTCTAATGAAAAACTGTTTTTT
TRBD2 TRBJ2-3 TRBV3-1/TRBV3-2 CASSQVYSGRNADTQYF TGTGCCAGCAGCCAAGTATATAGCGGGAGAAACGCAGATACGCAGTATTTT
TRBD2 TRBJ2-3 TRBV4-3 CASSQVSSGITDTQYF TGCGCCAGCAGCCAAGTGTCTAGCGGGATAACAGATACGCAGTATTTT
TRBD2 TRBJ2-1 TRBV27 CASNSGGTSPQKEQFF TGTGCCAGCAACTCCGGTGGGACTAGCCCTCAAAAGGAGCAGTTCTTC
TRBD1 TRBJ1-2 TRBV28 CASSRDSSKGYTF TGTGCCAGCAGTCGGGACAGCTCTAAGGGCTACACCTTC
TRBD1 TRBJ1-1 TRBV2 CASSRRTGTTEAFF TGTGCCAGCAGTAGGCGGACAGGGACCACTGAAGCTTTCTTT
NA TRBJ1-2 TRBV5-6 CASRLPGPIYGYTF TGTGCCAGCAGGTTACCGGGACCCATCTATGGCTACACCTTC
TRBD1 TRBJ1-4 TRBV7-8 CASSSPDRTDEKLFF TGTGCCAGCAGCTCCCCGGACAGGACGGACGAAAAACTGTTTTTT
NA TRBJ2-7 TRBV18 CASSPGEGSYEQYF TGTGCCAGCTCACCTGGAGAGGGATCCTACGAGCAGTACTTC
NA TRBJ2-3 TRBV7-8 CASSRDGDTQYF TGTGCCAGCAGCCGGGACGGAGATACGCAGTATTTT
NA TRBJ2-7 TRBV6-5 CASSYSKGRVEQYF TGTGCCAGCAGTTACTCGAAGGGGCGGGTCGAGCAGTACTTC
TRBD1 TRBJ2-7 TRBV14 CASSQVEDRGYYEQYF TGTGCCAGCAGCCAAGTGGAGGACAGGGGATACTACGAGCAGTACTTC
NA TRBJ1-2 TRBV28 CASSSPYWTYGYTF TGTGCCAGCAGTTCCCCATACTGGACCTATGGCTACACCTTC
TRBD1 TRBJ2-7 TRBV2 CASSGQGDEQYF TGTGCCAGCAGCGGACAGGGGGACGAGCAGTACTTC